This T cell receptor beta chain was obtained from a study of cytomegalovirus exposure and HLA in healthy donors. PCR involved 60 Vbeta and 13 Jbeta primers. TCRdb keeps only in-frame clones here, not all; method: immunoSEQ multiplex PCR. The table has approximately 100,000 clones, more than 70% seen once. Trimming removed 1 base at V and 2 bases at J, with 6 bases between. Germline V CDR1 and CDR2: SGHRS, YFSETQ. The CDR3 is 14 amino acids. The sample holds a few counts of this clone. Its specificity is not known. Points from the study as a whole: Reportedly, cytomegalovirus status was diagnosed with high sensitivity and specificity.

This chain connects TRBV5-1 to TRBJ2-2; D uncertain. The source material was PBMCs. This receptor was identified in a middle-aged man in good health and CMV-seronegative. This chain's CDR3 is CASSLSLNTGELFF. CDR3 coding DNA: TGCGCCAGCAGCTTGTCACTCAACACCGGGGAGCTGTTTTTT.